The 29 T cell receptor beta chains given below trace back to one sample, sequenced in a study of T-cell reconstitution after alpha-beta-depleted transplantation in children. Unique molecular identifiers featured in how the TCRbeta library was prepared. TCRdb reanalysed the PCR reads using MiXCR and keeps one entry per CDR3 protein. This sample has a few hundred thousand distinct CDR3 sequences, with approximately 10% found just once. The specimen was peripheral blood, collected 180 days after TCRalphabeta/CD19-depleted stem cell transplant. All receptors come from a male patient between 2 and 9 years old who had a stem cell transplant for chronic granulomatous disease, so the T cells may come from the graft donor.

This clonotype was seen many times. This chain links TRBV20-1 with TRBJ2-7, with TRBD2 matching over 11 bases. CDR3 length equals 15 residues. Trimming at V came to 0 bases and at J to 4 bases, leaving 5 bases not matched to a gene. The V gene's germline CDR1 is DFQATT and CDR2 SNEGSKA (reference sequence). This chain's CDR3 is CSARELAGVSYEQYF. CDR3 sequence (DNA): TGCAGTGCTAGAGAACTAGCGGGAGTTTCGTACGAGCAGTACTTC.

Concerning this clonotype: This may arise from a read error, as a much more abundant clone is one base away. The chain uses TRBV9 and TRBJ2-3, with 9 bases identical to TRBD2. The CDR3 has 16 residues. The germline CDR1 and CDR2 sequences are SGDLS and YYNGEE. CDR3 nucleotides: TGTCCCAGCAGCGTGCTACCGGGACTAGCCGAGCATACGCAGTATTTT. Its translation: CPSSVLPGLAEHTQYF.

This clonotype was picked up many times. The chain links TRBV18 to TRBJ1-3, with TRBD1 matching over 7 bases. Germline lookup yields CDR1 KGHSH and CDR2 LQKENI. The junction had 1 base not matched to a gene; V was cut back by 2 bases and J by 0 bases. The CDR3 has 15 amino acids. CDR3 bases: TGTGCCAGCTCACCAGGACAGGTCTCTGGAAACACCATATATTTT. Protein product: CASSPGQVSGNTIYF.

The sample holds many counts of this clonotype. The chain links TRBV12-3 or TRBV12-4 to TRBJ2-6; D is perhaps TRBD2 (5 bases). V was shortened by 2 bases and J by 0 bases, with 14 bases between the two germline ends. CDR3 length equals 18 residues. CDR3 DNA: TGTGCCAGCAGTTTAATTCCTCCGGCGGGCTCTGGGGCCAACGTCCTGACTTTC. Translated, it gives CASSLIPPAGSGANVLTF.

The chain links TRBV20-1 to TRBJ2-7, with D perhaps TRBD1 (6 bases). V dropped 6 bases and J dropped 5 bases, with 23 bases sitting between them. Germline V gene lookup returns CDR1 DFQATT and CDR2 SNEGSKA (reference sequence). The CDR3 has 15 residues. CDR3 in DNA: TGCAGTGCCAAGTCCTACAGGGAGAAGGGGAACGAGCAGTACTTC. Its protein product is CSAKSYREKGNEQYF.

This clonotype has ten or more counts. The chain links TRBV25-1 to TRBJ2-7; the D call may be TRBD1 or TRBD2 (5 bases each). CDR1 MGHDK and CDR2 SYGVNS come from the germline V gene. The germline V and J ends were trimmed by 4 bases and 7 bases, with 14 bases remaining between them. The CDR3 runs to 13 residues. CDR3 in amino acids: CASSGSGTREQYF. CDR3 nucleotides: TGTGCCAGCAGTGGATCCGGGACCCGAGAGCAGTACTTC.

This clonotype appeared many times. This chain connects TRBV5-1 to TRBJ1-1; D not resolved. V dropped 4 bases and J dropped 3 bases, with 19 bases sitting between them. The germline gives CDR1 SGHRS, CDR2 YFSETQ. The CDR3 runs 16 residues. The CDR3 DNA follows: TGCGCCAGCAGCGGACGGGAGGCCCCGGGTCACACTGAAGCTTTCTTT. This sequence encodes CASSGREAPGHTEAFF.

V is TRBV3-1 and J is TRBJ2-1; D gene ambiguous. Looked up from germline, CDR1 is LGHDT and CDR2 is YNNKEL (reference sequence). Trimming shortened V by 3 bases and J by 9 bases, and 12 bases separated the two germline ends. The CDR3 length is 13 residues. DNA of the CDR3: TGTGCCAGCAGCCATGACTCTCTGAGTGAGCAGTTCTTC. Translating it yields CASSHDSLSEQFF.

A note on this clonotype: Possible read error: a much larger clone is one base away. CDR3 nucleotides: TGCAGTGCTAGACATTACCGGGAGGCCCATAACTATGGCGACACCTTC. It yields the protein CSARHYREAHNYGDTF. V usage is TRBV20-1 and J usage is TRBJ1-2; D is unclear. The CDR3 consists of 16 residues. Germline V gene data show CDR1 as DFQATT and CDR2 as SNEGSKA (reference sequence).

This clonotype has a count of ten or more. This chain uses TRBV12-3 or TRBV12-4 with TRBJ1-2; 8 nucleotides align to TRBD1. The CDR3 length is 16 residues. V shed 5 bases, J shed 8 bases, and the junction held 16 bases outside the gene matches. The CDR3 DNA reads TGTGCCAGCAGTCCTCGGACAGGGCCGCGCGCGGTGGGCTACACCTTC. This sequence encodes CASSPRTGPRAVGYTF.

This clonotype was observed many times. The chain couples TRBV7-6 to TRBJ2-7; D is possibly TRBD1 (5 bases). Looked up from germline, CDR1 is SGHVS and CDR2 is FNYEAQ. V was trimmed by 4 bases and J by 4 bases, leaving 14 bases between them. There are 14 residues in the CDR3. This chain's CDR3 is CASSSGQGVYEQYF. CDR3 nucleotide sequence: TGTGCCAGCAGCTCCGGACAAGGGGTATACGAGCAGTACTTC.

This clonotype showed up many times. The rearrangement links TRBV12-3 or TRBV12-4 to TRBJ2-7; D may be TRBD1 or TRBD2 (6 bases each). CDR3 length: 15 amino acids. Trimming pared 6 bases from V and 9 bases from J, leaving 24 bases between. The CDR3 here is CASRMGRGTSGGQYF. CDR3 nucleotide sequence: TGTGCCAGCAGGATGGGCAGGGGTACTTCCGGGGGGCAGTACTTC.

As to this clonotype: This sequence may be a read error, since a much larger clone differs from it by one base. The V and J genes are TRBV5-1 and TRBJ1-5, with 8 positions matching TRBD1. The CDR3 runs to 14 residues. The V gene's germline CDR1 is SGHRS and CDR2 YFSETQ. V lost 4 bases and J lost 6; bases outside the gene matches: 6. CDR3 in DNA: TGCGCCAGCAGCCCTACAGGGGGACTTCAGCCCCAGCATTTT. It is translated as CASSPTGGLQPQHF.

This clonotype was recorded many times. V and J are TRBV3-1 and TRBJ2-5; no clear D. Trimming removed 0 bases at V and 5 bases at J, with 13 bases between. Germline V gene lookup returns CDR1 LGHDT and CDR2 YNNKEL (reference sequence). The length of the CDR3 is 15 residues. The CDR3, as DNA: TGTGCCAGCAGCCAAGAACTTCTGAGGAGTGAGACCCAGTACTTC. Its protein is CASSQELLRSETQYF.

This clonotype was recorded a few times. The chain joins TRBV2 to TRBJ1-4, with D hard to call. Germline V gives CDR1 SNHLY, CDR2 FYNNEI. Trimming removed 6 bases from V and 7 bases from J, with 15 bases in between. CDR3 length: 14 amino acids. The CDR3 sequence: CASRTPPKSEKLFF. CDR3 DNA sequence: TGTGCCAGCAGGACCCCGCCTAAGAGTGAAAAACTGTTTTTT.

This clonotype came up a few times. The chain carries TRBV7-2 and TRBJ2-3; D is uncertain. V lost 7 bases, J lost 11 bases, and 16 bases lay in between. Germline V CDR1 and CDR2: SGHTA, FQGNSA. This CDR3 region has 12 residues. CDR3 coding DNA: TGTGCCAGCACCCCGTACCTTGGCGGGCAGTATTTT. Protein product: CASTPYLGGQYF.

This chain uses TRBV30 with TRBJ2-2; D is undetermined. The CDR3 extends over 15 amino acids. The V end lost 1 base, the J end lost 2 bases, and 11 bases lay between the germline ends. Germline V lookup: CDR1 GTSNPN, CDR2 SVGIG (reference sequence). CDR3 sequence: CAWSELMRNTGELFF. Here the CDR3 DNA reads TGTGCCTGGAGTGAGCTAATGCGAAACACCGGGGAGCTGTTTTTT.

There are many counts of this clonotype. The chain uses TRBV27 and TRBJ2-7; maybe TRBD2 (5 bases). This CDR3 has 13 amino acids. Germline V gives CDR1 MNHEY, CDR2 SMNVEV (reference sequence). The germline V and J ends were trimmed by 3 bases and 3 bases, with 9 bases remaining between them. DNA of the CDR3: TGTGCCAGCAGTTTTTCCGAGGGCTACGAGCAGTACTTC. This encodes CASSFSEGYEQYF.

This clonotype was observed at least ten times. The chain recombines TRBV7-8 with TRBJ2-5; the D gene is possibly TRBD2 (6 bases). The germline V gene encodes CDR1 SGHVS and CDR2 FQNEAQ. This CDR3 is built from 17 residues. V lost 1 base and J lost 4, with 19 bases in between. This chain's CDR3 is CASSLDLRRAGGETQYF. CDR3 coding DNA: TGTGCCAGCAGCTTAGATTTACGGCGGGCCGGGGGAGAGACCCAGTACTTC.

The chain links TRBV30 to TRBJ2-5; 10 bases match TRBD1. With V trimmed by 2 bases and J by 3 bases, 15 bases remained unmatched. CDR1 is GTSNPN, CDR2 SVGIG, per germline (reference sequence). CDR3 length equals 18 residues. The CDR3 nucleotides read TGTGCCTGGAGTCGGGATTCCATGGGACAGGGGTCCAAAGAGACCCAGTACTTC. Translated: CAWSRDSMGQGSKETQYF.

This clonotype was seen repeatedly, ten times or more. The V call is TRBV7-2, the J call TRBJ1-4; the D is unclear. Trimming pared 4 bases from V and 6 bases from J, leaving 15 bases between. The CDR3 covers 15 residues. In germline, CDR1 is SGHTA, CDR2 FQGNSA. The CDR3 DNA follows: TGTGCCAGCAGCTACGGCGGTCAGTACTATGAAAAACTGTTTTTT. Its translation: CASSYGGQYYEKLFF. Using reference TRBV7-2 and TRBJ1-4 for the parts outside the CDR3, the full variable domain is GAGVSQSPSNKVTEKGKDVELRCDPISGHTALYWYRQSLGQGLEFLIYFQGNSAPDKSGLPSDRFSAERTGGSVSTLTIQRTQQEDSAVYLCASSYGGQYYEKLFFGSGTQLSVL.

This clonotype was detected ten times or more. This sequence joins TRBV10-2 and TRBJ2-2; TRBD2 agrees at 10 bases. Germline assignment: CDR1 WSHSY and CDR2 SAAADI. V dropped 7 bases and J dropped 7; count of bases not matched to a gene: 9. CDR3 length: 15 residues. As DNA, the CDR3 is TGCGCCAGCAAGTGGGAGCGGGGGGGCAGCGGGGAGCTGTTTTTT. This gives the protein CASKWERGGSGELFF.

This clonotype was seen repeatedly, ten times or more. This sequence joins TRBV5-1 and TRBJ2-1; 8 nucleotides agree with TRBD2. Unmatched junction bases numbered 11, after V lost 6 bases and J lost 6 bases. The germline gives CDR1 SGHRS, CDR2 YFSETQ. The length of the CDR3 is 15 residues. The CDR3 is CASTEREMGLNEQFF. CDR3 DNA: TGCGCCAGCACCGAGCGGGAGATGGGGCTCAATGAGCAGTTCTTC. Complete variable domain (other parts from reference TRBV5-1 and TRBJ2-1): KAGVTQTPRYLIKTRGQQVTLSCSPISGHRSVSWYQQTPGQGLQFLFEYFSETQRNKGNFPGRFSGRQFSNSRSEMNVSTLELGDSALYLCASTEREMGLNEQFFGPGTRLTVL.

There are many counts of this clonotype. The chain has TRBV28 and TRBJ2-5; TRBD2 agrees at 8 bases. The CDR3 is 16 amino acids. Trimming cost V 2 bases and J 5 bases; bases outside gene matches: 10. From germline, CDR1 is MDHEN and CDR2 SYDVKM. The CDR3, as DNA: TGTGCCAGCAGTTTAATTGCGGGAGGTCTATACGAGACCCAGTACTTC. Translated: CASSLIAGGLYETQYF. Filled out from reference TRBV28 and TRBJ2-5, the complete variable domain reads DVKVTQSSRYLVKRTGEKVFLECVQDMDHENMFWYRQDPGLGLRLIYFSYDVKMKEKGDIPEGYSVSREKKERFSLILESASTNQTSMYLCASSLIAGGLYETQYFGPGTRLLVL.

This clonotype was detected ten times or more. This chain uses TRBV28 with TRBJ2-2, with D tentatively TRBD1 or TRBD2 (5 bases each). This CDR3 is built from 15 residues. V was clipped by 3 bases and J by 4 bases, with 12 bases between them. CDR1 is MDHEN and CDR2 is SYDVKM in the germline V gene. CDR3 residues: CASSFTPGRTGELFF. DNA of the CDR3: TGTGCCAGCAGTTTTACCCCGGGGCGCACCGGGGAGCTGTTTTTT. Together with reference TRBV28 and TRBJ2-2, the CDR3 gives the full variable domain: DVKVTQSSRYLVKRTGEKVFLECVQDMDHENMFWYRQDPGLGLRLIYFSYDVKMKEKGDIPEGYSVSREKKERFSLILESASTNQTSMYLCASSFTPGRTGELFFGEGSRLTVL.

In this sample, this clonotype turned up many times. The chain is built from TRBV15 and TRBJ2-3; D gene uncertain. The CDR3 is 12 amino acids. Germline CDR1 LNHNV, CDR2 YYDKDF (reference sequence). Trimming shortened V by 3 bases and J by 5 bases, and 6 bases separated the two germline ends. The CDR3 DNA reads TGTGCCACCAGCAGCGGTAGAGATACGCAGTATTTT. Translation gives CATSSGRDTQYF.

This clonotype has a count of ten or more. DNA for the CDR3: TGTGCCAGCTCAACGACTAGCTATTTCCACGAGCAGTACTTC. It codes for CASSTTSYFHEQYF. The chain couples TRBV18 to TRBJ2-7; 7 bases agree with TRBD2. This CDR3 comprises 14 residues. The germline V gene encodes CDR1 KGHSH and CDR2 LQKENI. J gave up 5 bases and V 5 bases, and 9 bases lay outside the gene matches.

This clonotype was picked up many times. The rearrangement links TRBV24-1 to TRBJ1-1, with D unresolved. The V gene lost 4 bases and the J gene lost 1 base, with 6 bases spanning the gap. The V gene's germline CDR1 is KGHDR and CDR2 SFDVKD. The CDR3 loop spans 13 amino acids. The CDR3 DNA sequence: TGTGCCACCAGTGAAATGGGGAACACTGAAGCTTTCTTT. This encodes CATSEMGNTEAFF.

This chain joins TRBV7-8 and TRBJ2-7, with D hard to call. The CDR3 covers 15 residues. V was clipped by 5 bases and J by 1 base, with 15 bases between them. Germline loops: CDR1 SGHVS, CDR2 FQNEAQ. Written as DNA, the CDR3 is TGTGCCAGCAGCAAATACTACGGTTCTTCCTACGAGCAGTACTTC. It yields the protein CASSKYYGSSYEQYF.